Sequencing of this T cell receptor beta chain was carried out in a study of T cell responses to AZD1222 COVID-19 vaccine. Study-level findings and limits: Spike was spanned by vaccine-associated CD4 TCRs, with dominance at 160-218 and 743-854. Among the donors, most were white British and more were female, and clonal diversity was possibly underestimated. Just a handful of people given AZD1222 tested seropositive at baseline. Spike-specific TCR breadth rose after two AZD1222 doses, and depth rose as well.

Assay: immunoSEQ multiplex PCR; the TCRdb copy retains only in-frame clones and omits some. The sample shows 90,000 to 150,000 clones, about 92% of them seen only once. Germline CDR1 MGHRA, CDR2 YSYEKL. Trimming pared 1 base from V and 4 bases from J, leaving 20 bases between. This CDR3 has 17 amino acids. The table lists this clone with a few counts. Antigen unknown. The sequenced sample was peripheral blood, obtained 28 days after the second AZD1222 dose. This clonotype was obtained from an adult who received the AZD1222 COVID-19 vaccine. The chain has TRBV4-1 and TRBJ2-7; weak D call: TRBD1 (5 bases). The DNA of the CDR3 is TGCGCCAGCAGCCAAGTATTGGGGCACCTTAATTCTTACGAGCAGTACTTC. Its translation: CASSQVLGHLNSYEQYF.